This T cell receptor beta chain is from a study of blood T cell repertoires in COVID-19. Study information: The origin of the acute and convalescent COVID-19 samples was the United States, Italy and Spain. The cDNA or gDNA used as material had been derived from T cells, B-cell-depleted T cells, or PBMCs.

As originally analysed: Estimates of nucleated cell counts were drawn from the amplification of reference gene primers. Data came from immunoSEQ multiplex PCR; TCRdb stores just in-frame clones and leaves some out. V, J and clone size were drawn from that table, and D and trimming were deduced from the DNA. The sample lists some 190,000 clones; more than 70% were seen once. Per germline, CDR1 SNHLY and CDR2 FYNNEI. Deletions cut 6 bases from V and 8 bases from J, with 13 bases between. The CDR3 has 13 amino acids. The TCR was taken from an elderly woman with active or convalescent COVID-19. Sequences were obtained from peripheral blood. The V gene is TRBV2, the J gene TRBJ2-2; D ambiguous. Here the CDR3 DNA reads TGTGCCAGCAGCGGATTCTCCAGGGGGGAGCTGTTTTTT. Amino acids: CASSGFSRGELFF.